The 9 T cell receptor beta chains below come from one sample, sequenced in a study of OX40 agonist ivuxolimab in advanced cancers. Produced via immunoSEQ multiplex PCR; TCRdb's table is partial and in-frame only. Found here are about 100,000 clones, about 91% of them singletons; the top ten hold about 0.49%. This material consisted of CD4+ or CD8+ T cells sorted from blood, taken in a trial of the OX40 agonist ivuxolimab. The receptors were sampled from an adult with an advanced solid tumor such as melanoma, head and neck, liver or kidney cancer.

This clone appeared a single time. The chain carries TRBV7-3 and TRBJ2-2; TRBD1 might be the D (6 bases). Trimming shortened V by 5 bases and J by 6 bases, and 13 bases separated the two germline ends. The germline CDR1 and CDR2 sequences are SGHTA and FQGTGA. The CDR3 consists of 14 residues. CDR3 sequence reads: CASSLGQSPGELFF. The CDR3, as DNA: TGTGCCAGCAGCCTCGGACAGTCCCCCGGGGAGCTGTTTTTT.

The CDR3 coding sequence is TGCGCCAGCAGCGCGGACGGTCACAATGAGCAGTTCTTC. Protein sequence: CASSADGHNEQFF. The chain recombines TRBV5-1 with TRBJ2-1; D uncertain. The V gene's germline CDR1 is SGHRS and CDR2 YFSETQ. V was cut by 4 bases and J by 5 bases, with 10 bases left in between. The length of the CDR3 is 13 residues.

This chain uses TRBV27 with TRBJ1-2; no clear D. Germline V gives CDR1 MNHEY, CDR2 SMNVEV (reference sequence). Trimming stripped 5 bases from V and 1 base from J, with 11 bases between. The CDR3 has 14 amino acids. The CDR3: CASSRHYSNYGYTF. CDR3 in DNA: TGTGCCAGCAGTCGACACTACAGTAACTATGGCTACACCTTC.

The chain joins TRBV15 to TRBJ1-3, with 9 positions matching TRBD1. Unmatched junction bases numbered 6, after V lost 0 bases and J lost 3 bases. This CDR3 has 17 residues. CDR1 LNHNV and CDR2 YYDKDF come from the germline V gene (reference sequence). The CDR3 spells CATSRDRGTGYGNTIYF. CDR3 sequence (DNA): TGTGCCACCAGCAGAGATCGTGGGACAGGGTATGGAAACACCATATATTTT.

The rearrangement uses TRBV5-1 and TRBJ2-7; 8 positions match TRBD1. CDR3 length: 14 amino acids. Germline V gene sequence: CDR1 SGHRS, CDR2 YFSETQ. The J segment lost 2 bases and the V segment lost 4 bases, leaving 5 bases of the junction unmatched. The CDR3 here is CASSVDRGTYEQYF. DNA for the CDR3: TGCGCCAGCAGCGTAGACAGGGGAACCTACGAGCAGTACTTC.

This clone was picked up one time. This chain uses TRBV4-2 with TRBJ2-6, with unresolved D. The CDR3 consists of 15 residues. Looked up from germline, CDR1 is LGHNA and CDR2 is YNFKEQ. Trimming pared 1 base from V and 0 bases from J, leaving 4 bases between. The DNA for the CDR3 is TGTGCCAGCAGCCAAGGACACTCTGGGGCCAACGTCCTGACTTTC. Amino acid sequence: CASSQGHSGANVLTF.

The chain employs TRBV27 and TRBJ1-6; D remains ambiguous. Germline assignment: CDR1 MNHEY and CDR2 SMNVEV (reference sequence). V gave up 7 bases and J gave up 9 bases, with 16 bases separating them. This CDR3 is 14 amino acids long. DNA for the CDR3: TGTGCCAGCAAAAGAGGAGCACGGGGTTCACCCCTCCACTTT. The encoded protein is CASKRGARGSPLHF.

V gene TRBV18 combines with J gene TRBJ2-3, with a tentative D call TRBD1 (5 bases). With 3 bases removed from V and 5 bases from J, the gap between germline ends came to 12 bases. CDR1 KGHSH and CDR2 LQKENI come from the germline V gene. The CDR3 sequence is 14 residues long. CDR3 loop: CASSPVLQGDTQYF. The CDR3 region has the DNA TGTGCCAGCTCACCGGTCCTCCAGGGAGATACGCAGTATTTT.

The V call is TRBV28, the J call TRBJ2-7; 8 nucleotides match TRBD2. J gave up 6 bases and V 3 bases, and 10 bases lay outside the gene matches. CDR3 length: 15 residues. The germline V gene has CDR1 MDHEN and CDR2 SYDVKM. CDR3 protein: CASSLQASGFREQYF. The DNA of the CDR3 is TGTGCCAGCAGTTTGCAGGCTAGCGGGTTTCGCGAGCAGTACTTC.